The clone carrying this TCR beta chain has just a few counts. Its specificity is unknown. TCRdb keeps only in-frame clones here, not all; method: immunoSEQ multiplex PCR. The data contain fewer than 40,000 clones, about nine tenths of them singletons. The record originates from a study of PD-L1 blockade in urothelial cancer. General study findings and limits: Better progression-free and overall survival followed lower pretreatment blood clonality.

Trimming at V came to 4 bases and at J to 2 bases, leaving 2 bases not matched to a gene. The CDR3 runs 14 residues. Per germline, CDR1 ENHRY and CDR2 SYGVKD. The sequence was obtained from a man between 65 and 80 years old with urothelial cancer. Sequencing used PBMCs, obtained around atezolizumab (anti-PD-L1) treatment. The rearrangement uses TRBV10-3 and TRBJ2-5; TRBD1 matches 9 bases. This CDR3 is CAISGGQGQETQYF. Written as DNA, the CDR3 is TGTGCCATCAGTGGGGGACAGGGACAAGAGACCCAGTACTTC.